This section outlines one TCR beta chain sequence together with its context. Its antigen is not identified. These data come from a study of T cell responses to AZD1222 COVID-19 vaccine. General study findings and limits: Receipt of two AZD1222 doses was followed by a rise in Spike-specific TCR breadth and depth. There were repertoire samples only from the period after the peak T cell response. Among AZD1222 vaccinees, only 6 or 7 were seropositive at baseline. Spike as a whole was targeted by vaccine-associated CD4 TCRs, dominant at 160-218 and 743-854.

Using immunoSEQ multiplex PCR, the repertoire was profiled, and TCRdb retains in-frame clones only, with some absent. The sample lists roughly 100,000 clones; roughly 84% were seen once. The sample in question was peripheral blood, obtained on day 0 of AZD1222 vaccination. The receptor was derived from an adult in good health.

CDR3 sequence: CASSLQGEQPQHF. The CDR3 nucleotides are TGTGCCAGCAGCTTGCAGGGCGAGCAGCCCCAGCATTTT. The chain joins TRBV7-9 to TRBJ1-5; a possible D gene is TRBD1 (5 bases). The CDR3 is 13 amino acids. Trimming cost V 3 bases and J 7 bases, with 10 bases left between them. CDR1 SEHNR and CDR2 FQNEAQ come from the germline V gene (reference sequence). The whole variable domain, remainder taken from reference TRBV7-9 and TRBJ1-5, is DTGVSQNPRHKITKRGQNVTFRCDPISEHNRLYWYRQTLGQGPEFLTYFQNEAQLEKSRLLSDRFSAERPKGSFSTLEIQRTEQGDSAMYLCASSLQGEQPQHFGDGTRLSIL.